Listed below are T cell receptor beta chains from one sample, sequenced in a study of cytomegalovirus exposure and HLA in healthy donors. Produced via immunoSEQ multiplex PCR; TCRdb's table is partial and in-frame only. The sample gives 150,000 to 200,000 clones, roughly 86% of which show up once; approximately 10% is in the top ten. The sequencing sample was made of PBMCs. Source of these receptors: a woman under 30 in good health and CMV-seropositive. Each CDR3 is given with its conserved first and last residue. Fields, in order: V gene, D gene, CDR3 protein. The D gene is left open where the match is weak.

>TRBV7-2|TRBD2
CASSFAGLAVEGEQFF
>TRBV19|TRBD2
CASKAGGLPDNEQFF
>TRBV7-2|NA
CASSSWDIESHGYTF
>TRBV9|TRBD2
CASSPPGTSREETQYF
>TRBV5-4|TRBD1
CASSGKDRGGSYEQYF
>TRBV14|NA
CASSPRTVAKNIQYF
>TRBV7-9|TRBD1
CASSQATGNEQYF
>TRBV4-3|NA
CASSWGILTGEGLNEQFF
>TRBV29-1|NA
CSVVPGGQNTEAFF
>TRBV30|NA
CVLGLITDTQYF
>TRBV7-2|NA
CASSSYITAALQPQHF
>TRBV19|TRBD1
CASSNRGLQETQYF
>TRBV6-1|TRBD1
CASSAETGDGNQPQHF
>TRBV6-1|NA
CASSEAQGLAKNIQYF
>TRBV19|NA
CASSMPGPYEQYF
>TRBV5-1|TRBD1
CASSTGQGETQYF
>TRBV10-3|TRBD2
CAISESTGGNTGELFF
>TRBV30|NA
CAFLKGGGNQPQHF
>TRBV7-2|TRBD1
CASSLNRGLNQPQHF
>TRBV5-4|TRBD1
CASSSRDRGFGTEAFF
>TRBV5-1|TRBD1
CASRSSGQSLHTQYF
>TRBV14|NA
CASSQDYSSREQYF
>TRBV27|NA
CASSFEVNTGELFF
>TRBV7-9|TRBD2
CASRHAGDDYEQYF
>TRBV6-1|NA
CASTGTTVSYEQYF
>TRBV30|NA
CAWRPPWERTKNIQYF
>TRBV7-2|NA
CASSSSYYYGYTF
>TRBV11-2|TRBD2
CASSTTGGVDQFF
>TRBV9|TRBD2
CASSPLSTSGSTDTQYF
>TRBV5-4|NA
CASSLGAPNTGELFF
>TRBV19|TRBD1
CASRMSYRGASYEQYF
>TRBV27|TRBD1
CASSSRQGYTDTQYF
>TRBV5-1|NA
CASSLGQRNTEAFF
>TRBV5-4|TRBD2
CASSLGTSGGGETQYF
>TRBV27|NA
CASSFPGAKNIQYF
>TRBV6-1|NA
CASRTPGNTEAFF
>TRBV6-5|TRBD1
CASSYTDRVEQYF
>TRBV5-5|TRBD1
CASWDRGLGNTIYF
>TRBV28|NA
CASSFEGGRIEKLFF
>TRBV25-1|NA
CASSERVAVYGYTF
>TRBV25-1|TRBD1
CASRQGNQPQHF
>TRBV7-9|NA
CASSSYRVSNEQYF
>TRBV9|TRBD2
CASSQTSGRFHEQFF
>TRBV7-8|NA
CASSLNSYEQYF
>TRBV5-6|NA
CASSFHGELFF
>TRBV7-9|TRBD2
CASSTRLAGGNNEQFF
>TRBV19|NA
CASSMIGAANYGYTF
>TRBV14|TRBD1
CASSPLGTGSPEKFF
>TRBV15|TRBD1
CATSTGTAYNEQFF
>TRBV9|TRBD2
CASSVVAGSYEQYF
>TRBV2|NA
CASSVSRETQYF
>TRBV5-1|NA
CASAPFPQAEAFF
>TRBV7-3|TRBD1
CASFGSQGQGLFTFYEQYF
>TRBV4-2|TRBD1
CASSPTGASYEQYF